This TCR beta chain was sequenced for a study of shared clonotypes between healthy human individuals. Donors included only healthy HIV-negative adults lacking recent acute infections or vaccinations. CDR1 is SGDLS and CDR2 is YYNGEE in the germline V gene. With 3 bases clipped from V and 1 base from J, the junction kept 9 bases outside the gene matches. CDR3 size: 16 residues. About this clone: Its antigen is not identified.

General study points: Clonotype sharing among the donors was expected to vary with sequencing depth. Non-shared clonotypes had lower generation probabilities than those shared by all four donors.

Running of the assay took place at deep level. The table came from immunoSEQ multiplex PCR; TCRdb's copy has only in-frame clones and leaves some out. Among over a million clones listed, around 82% were seen once. Material: memory CD4+ T cells from PBMCs. The subset was: CD45RA-negative fraction. The rearrangement uses TRBV9 and TRBJ2-7; TRBD1 aligns across 8 bases. This clonotype was obtained from a young man in good health. Some clones in this sample may be carry-over from other donors' samples. CDR3 nucleotide sequence: TGTGCCAGCAGCGGCGGAGGACAGGGCTATTCCTACGAGCAGTACTTC. Translated, it gives CASSGGGQGYSYEQYF.